Following are 24 T cell receptor beta chains from one sample sequenced in a study of cytomegalovirus exposure and HLA in healthy donors. PCR amplification relied on 60 Vbeta primers (plus 13 Jbeta primers). Produced via immunoSEQ multiplex PCR; TCRdb's table is partial and in-frame only. In the table there are 220,000 or so clones, around 73% of which are singletons. The sequenced material came from PBMCs. Source of these receptors: a male donor in good health and CMV-seronegative.

The chain combines TRBV5-1 with TRBJ2-3, with TRBD2 matching over 7 bases. J was trimmed by 5 bases and V by 2 bases; bases with no gene match: 8. The CDR3 contains 15 residues. Germline V gene sequence: CDR1 SGHRS, CDR2 YFSETQ. Written as DNA, the CDR3 is TGCGCCAGCAGCTTAACGGGAGGCTTGGAAGATACGCAGTATTTT. Protein: CASSLTGGLEDTQYF.

The chain is built from TRBV27 and TRBJ1-4; 7 bases fit TRBD1. Losses at the gene ends were 5 bases for V and 0 bases for J; bases not matched to a gene: 6. The CDR3 covers 16 residues. The germline CDR1 and CDR2 sequences are MNHEY and SMNVEV (reference sequence). CDR3 DNA: TGTGCCAGCAGTAACAGGGGCCTAGCAACTAATGAAAAACTGTTTTTT. This encodes CASSNRGLATNEKLFF. The entire variable domain, with the rest obtained from reference TRBV27 and TRBJ1-4, is as follows: EAQVTQNPRYLITVTGKKLTVTCSQNMNHEYMSWYRQDPGLGLRQIYYSMNVEVTDKGDVPEGYKVSRKEKRNFPLILESPSPNQTSLYFCASSNRGLATNEKLFFGSGTQLSVL.

The chain carries TRBV13 and TRBJ2-5; D unresolved. The end of the DNA fits TRBJ2-7 better, so the J call may be wrong. Germline V CDR1 and CDR2: PRHDT, FYEKMQ (reference sequence). The length of the CDR3 is 12 residues. For the CDR3, the DNA is TGTGCCAGCAGCCGAAGACTTGACGAGCAGTACTTC. It encodes CASSRRLDEQYF.

V usage is TRBV7-9 and J usage is TRBJ2-7; 7 nucleotides match TRBD1. CDR3 length equals 13 residues. Germline V gene data show CDR1 as SEHNR and CDR2 as FQNEAQ (reference sequence). Germline trimming cut 5 bases from V and 4 bases from J; bases unmatched to any gene: 5. CDR3 protein: CASSPGTVYEQYF. Written as DNA, the CDR3 is TGTGCCAGCAGCCCGGGGACAGTTTACGAGCAGTACTTC.

This clone was seen a handful of times. V is TRBV7-9 and J is TRBJ1-2; 7 positions match TRBD1. The V and J ends lost 6 bases and 8 bases, in that order; junction bases with no gene match: 9. The CDR3 is 13 residues long. In germline, CDR1 is SEHNR, CDR2 FQNEAQ (reference sequence). CDR3 in DNA: TGTGCCAGCAGACAACAGGGGCCGCGGGGCTACACCTTC. It specifies CASRQQGPRGYTF.

The chain carries TRBV19 and TRBJ1-4; a possible D gene is TRBD1 (6 bases). The CDR3 contains 17 residues. Germline V gene lookup returns CDR1 LNHDA and CDR2 SQIVND (reference sequence). Trimming left V 3 bases short and J 8 bases short, with 22 bases between. The CDR3, as DNA: TGTGCCAGTAGTATGGCGACAGGCCTTTCGATGGAAGAAAAACTGTTTTTT. Translating it yields CASSMATGLSMEEKLFF.

The rearrangement joins TRBV27 to TRBJ2-7; a possible D gene is TRBD1 (6 bases). Germline V CDR1 and CDR2: MNHEY, SMNVEV (reference sequence). This CDR3 region has 15 residues. V dropped 5 bases and J dropped 6 bases, with 20 bases sitting between them. This CDR3 is CASSPKPGTLVEQYF. The CDR3 DNA sequence: TGTGCCAGCAGTCCGAAACCCGGGACACTGGTCGAGCAGTACTTC.

As regards this clone: The same CDR3 also results from other DNA sequences found in this sample. J is TRBJ2-7 and V is TRBV19; 7 nucleotides line up with TRBD2. The germline gives CDR1 LNHDA, CDR2 SQIVND (reference sequence). With 9 bases clipped from V and 1 base from J, the junction kept 3 bases outside the gene matches. The CDR3 sequence is 12 residues long. The CDR3 protein is CASGRGSYEQYF. In DNA form, the CDR3 reads TGTGCCAGCGGGCGGGGGTCCTACGAGCAGTACTTC.

The chain uses TRBV2 and TRBJ2-7, with D uncertain. This CDR3 has 14 amino acids. Trimming took off 5 bases at V and 0 bases at J, with 11 bases between the two ends. Per germline, CDR1 SNHLY and CDR2 FYNNEI. The CDR3 region has the DNA TGTGCCAGCAGTTCTTCTAAAGCCTCCTACGAGCAGTACTTC. Its translation is CASSSSKASYEQYF.

This clone was seen only once. The chain uses TRBV30 and TRBJ2-3; D remains ambiguous. Trimming left V 1 base short and J 0 bases short, with 11 bases between. Germline V gene data show CDR1 as GTSNPN and CDR2 as SVGIG (reference sequence). The CDR3 runs 15 residues. The CDR3 bases are TGTGCCTGGAGTGGCACGGGTATAAGCACAGATACGCAGTATTTT. It yields the protein CAWSGTGISTDTQYF.

CDR3 loop: CASTNAGGYEQYF. The CDR3 DNA is TGTGCCAGCACGAACGCAGGGGGTTACGAGCAGTACTTC. This rearrangement joins TRBV2 to TRBJ2-7, with 7 bases lining up with TRBD1. V lost 7 bases to trimming and J lost 4 bases; unmatched junction nucleotides: 7. Germline V gene data show CDR1 as SNHLY and CDR2 as FYNNEI. This CDR3 comprises 13 residues.

The rearrangement links TRBV2 to TRBJ1-1, with 8 positions matching TRBD1. V dropped 8 bases and J dropped 5; count of bases not matched to a gene: 7. The V gene's germline CDR1 is SNHLY and CDR2 FYNNEI. The CDR3 spans 13 residues. As DNA, the CDR3 is TGTGCCAGCCAGGGGGCGAGATGGACTGAAGCTTTCTTT. This codes for CASQGARWTEAFF.

V usage is TRBV5-4 and J usage is TRBJ2-7; 8 bases are a match to TRBD2. J lost 5 bases, V lost 4 bases, and 11 bases had no gene match. CDR1 is SGHNT and CDR2 is YYREEE in the germline V gene (reference sequence). The CDR3 contains 15 residues. CDR3 sequence reads: CASSPGGLVSHEQYF. The CDR3, as DNA: TGTGCCAGCAGCCCGGGGGGACTAGTTAGCCACGAGCAGTACTTC.

The V and J genes are TRBV5-1 and TRBJ1-1; TRBD1 matches at 8 bases. Germline V gene data show CDR1 as SGHRS and CDR2 as YFSETQ. The CDR3 spans 15 residues. The ends lost 4 bases at V and 3 bases at J; junction bases unmatched: 8. The CDR3 region has the DNA TGCGCCAGCAGCCCTATAGGACAGGGCGACACTGAAGCTTTCTTT. As protein: CASSPIGQGDTEAFF.

This clone appeared once. This chain uses TRBV28 with TRBJ2-3; perhaps TRBD1 as D (6 bases). CDR3 length: 15 amino acids. Per the germline V gene, CDR1 is MDHEN and CDR2 is SYDVKM. Trimming removed 3 bases from V and 1 base from J, with 11 bases in between. CDR3 DNA: TGTGCCAGCAGTTTCAGTCCAGGGGGCACAGATACGCAGTATTTT. This codes for CASSFSPGGTDTQYF.

The chain combines TRBV30 with TRBJ2-5, with D possibly being TRBD2 (6 bases). CDR3 size: 13 residues. V lost 0 bases and J lost 4, with 9 bases in between. Germline V CDR1 and CDR2: GTSNPN, SVGIG (reference sequence). CDR3 sequence (DNA): TGTGCCTGGAGTGTACAAGCGGGAGAGACCCAGTACTTC. Its translation is CAWSVQAGETQYF.

This rearrangement joins TRBV11-2 to TRBJ2-5; weak D call: TRBD2 (6 bases). Trimming cost V 2 bases and J 5 bases, with 12 bases left between them. This CDR3 has 14 residues. CDR1 is SGHAT and CDR2 is FQNNGV in the germline V gene. The CDR3 protein is CASSLMAGRETQYF. The CDR3 bases are TGTGCCAGCAGCTTAATGGCGGGGAGGGAGACCCAGTACTTC.

The chain is built from TRBV7-9 and TRBJ2-5; 12 bases are a match to TRBD2. The CDR3 length is 19 residues. CDR1 SEHNR and CDR2 FQNEAQ come from the germline V gene (reference sequence). With 1 base clipped from V and 7 bases from J, the junction kept 16 bases outside the gene matches. CDR3 DNA sequence: TGTGCCAGCAGCTTAGAGGGTGCTAGCGGGAGGGCCTCTGCAATGACCCAGTACTTC. It is translated as CASSLEGASGRASAMTQYF.

Points on this clone: One end of the junction does not line up with germline, which may come from a read error. The rearrangement links TRBV18 to TRBJ1-3, with a weak D call TRBD1 (5 bases). CDR3 size: 14 residues. From germline, CDR1 is KGHSH and CDR2 LQKENI. This CDR3 reads CASSPDSSGNAIYF. CDR3 nucleotides: TGTGCCAGCTCACCCGACAGCTCTGGAAACGCCATATATTTT. Complete variable domain (other parts from reference TRBV18 and TRBJ1-3): NAGVMQNPRHLVRRRGQEARLRCSPMKGHSHVYWYRQLPEEGLKFMVYLQKENIIDESGMPKERFSAEFPKEGPSILRIQQVVRGDSAAYFCASSPDSSGNAIYFGEGSWLTVV.

This clone was counted once. The chain has TRBV6-1 and TRBJ2-5; 7 positions match TRBD1. The DNA end is a closer match to TRBJ2-7, so the J assignment may be wrong. The length of the CDR3 is 15 residues. Germline V CDR1 and CDR2: MNHNS, SASEGT. CDR3 nucleotides: TGTGCCAGCAGTGAAGCCGGGACAGCCTCCTACGAGCAGTACTTC. Its translation: CASSEAGTASYEQYF.

The sample holds one count of this clone. V is TRBV5-4 and J is TRBJ1-1; D unclear. Between the trimmed V and J ends, which lost 0 bases and 0 bases, there was a span of 6 bases. Germline CDR1 is SGHNT and CDR2 is YYREEE (reference sequence). The CDR3 loop spans 14 amino acids. The DNA for the CDR3 is TGTGCCAGCAGCTTGGGACATCTGAACACTGAAGCTTTCTTT. This translates into CASSLGHLNTEAFF.

V usage is TRBV27 and J usage is TRBJ1-2; weak D call: TRBD1 (6 bases). The CDR3 is 14 amino acids. Looked up from germline, CDR1 is MNHEY and CDR2 is SMNVEV (reference sequence). The ends were cut back, 2 bases at V and 4 bases at J, with 11 bases in the middle. CDR3 amino acids: CASSLTGSGYGYTF. CDR3 coding DNA: TGTGCCAGCAGTTTAACAGGGAGCGGCTATGGCTACACCTTC.

The chain carries TRBV27 and TRBJ1-4; maybe TRBD1 (6 bases). Germline-derived CDR1 and CDR2 are MNHEY and SMNVEV (reference sequence). Trimming took 5 bases from V and 7 from J, leaving 29 bases between them. The length of the CDR3 is 19 residues. The chain's CDR3 is CASSPMPPGHPLLGEKLFF. As DNA, the CDR3 is TGTGCCAGCAGTCCTATGCCTCCGGGACACCCTCTGCTAGGTGAAAAACTGTTTTTT.

Only a few counts were recorded for this clone. The chain recombines TRBV18 with TRBJ1-1; the D gene is possibly TRBD1 (5 bases). Looked up from germline, CDR1 is KGHSH and CDR2 is LQKENI. V dropped 4 bases and J dropped 2 bases, with 11 bases sitting between them. The length of the CDR3 is 14 residues. The CDR3 loop reads CASSREQVNTEAFF. The CDR3 nucleotides are TGTGCCAGCTCACGAGAACAGGTTAACACTGAAGCTTTCTTT.